These 8 T cell receptor beta chains came from one sample sequenced in a study of OX40 agonist ivuxolimab in advanced cancers. Profiling relied on immunoSEQ multiplex PCR, and the TCRdb table lists in-frame clones only, not all of them. The profile shows 130,000 or so clones, around 95% of them singletons. The sample here was CD4+ or CD8+ T cells sorted from blood, taken in a trial of the OX40 agonist ivuxolimab. The receptor source for this set is an adult with an advanced solid tumor such as melanoma, head and neck, liver or kidney cancer.

This sequence joins TRBV6-9 and TRBJ1-6; D is unclear. Germline CDR1 MNHGY, CDR2 SVAAGI. CDR3 length: 15 amino acids. The V and J ends lost 2 bases and 11 bases respectively, with 16 bases between them. The CDR3 DNA reads as TGTGCCAGCAGTTATGTATGGGGAGTTGTGGCACCCCTCCACTTT. Translating gives CASSYVWGVVAPLHF.

The rearrangement uses TRBV5-4 and TRBJ2-1, with no clear D. The V end lost 5 bases, the J end lost 0 bases, and 9 bases lay between the germline ends. CDR1 is SGHNT, CDR2 YYREEE, per germline (reference sequence). The CDR3 has 14 amino acids. CDR3 in DNA: TGTGCCAGCAGAGGTACGAGCTCCTACAATGAGCAGTTCTTC. This translates into CASRGTSSYNEQFF.

This rearrangement joins TRBV2 to TRBJ1-1; 10 bases match TRBD1. V trimming: 4 bases; J trimming: 0 bases; junction bases outside the gene matches: 5. Germline CDR1 reads SNHLY; CDR2 reads FYNNEI. This CDR3 has 16 residues. This chain's CDR3 is CASSGDRGLLNTEAFF. The CDR3 DNA follows: TGTGCCAGCAGTGGGGACAGGGGTCTACTGAACACTGAAGCTTTCTTT.

V and J are TRBV4-3 and TRBJ2-7; 9 bases match TRBD2. V gave up 4 bases and J gave up 2 bases; unmatched junction bases: 9. Germline V gene lookup returns CDR1 LGHNA and CDR2 YSLEER. The length of the CDR3 is 16 residues. The CDR3 spells CASSPNPASGAYEQYF. Written as DNA, the CDR3 is TGCGCCAGCAGCCCGAACCCCGCTAGCGGGGCCTACGAGCAGTACTTC.

This chain links TRBV7-8 with TRBJ2-2, with D perhaps TRBD1 or TRBD2 (7 bases each). The ends were cut back, 5 bases at V and 4 bases at J, with 14 bases in the middle. CDR1 SGHVS and CDR2 FQNEAQ come from the germline V gene. The CDR3 spans 15 residues. The CDR3, as DNA: TGTGCCAGCAGCCCCAGGGGGGGGCCCACCGGGGAGCTGTTTTTT. This translates into CASSPRGGPTGELFF.

The sample holds one count of this clone. The chain recombines TRBV28 with TRBJ2-1; 10 positions agree with TRBD1. Trimming removed 6 bases from V and 7 bases from J; junction bases left unmatched: 6. Looked up from germline, CDR1 is MDHEN and CDR2 is SYDVKM. The CDR3 runs 14 residues. CDR3 amino acids: CASRRQGAGNEQFF. The CDR3 DNA is TGTGCCAGCAGACGACAGGGGGCCGGGAATGAGCAGTTCTTC.

This clone was picked up a small number of times. The chain has TRBV11-1 and TRBJ2-5; D remains unclear. The CDR3 loop spans 12 amino acids. Germline V gene data show CDR1 as SGHAT and CDR2 as FQDESV (reference sequence). Trimming shortened V by 3 bases and J by 5 bases, and 7 bases separated the two germline ends. CDR3: CASSFSRETQYF. As DNA, the CDR3 is TGTGCCAGCAGCTTTAGCCGGGAGACCCAGTACTTC.

This rearrangement joins TRBV7-8 to TRBJ1-2; possibly TRBD1 for D (5 bases). CDR1 is SGHVS and CDR2 is FQNEAQ in the germline V gene. V lost 6 bases to trimming and J lost 4 bases, with 12 bases between them. The CDR3 runs to 13 residues. Written as DNA, the CDR3 is TGTGCCAGCAGTCCTGGCAGGGCCTATGGCTACACCTTC. Translation gives CASSPGRAYGYTF. Full variable domain (outside the CDR3, taken from reference TRBV7-8 and TRBJ1-2): GAGVSQSPRYKVAKRGQDVALRCDPISGHVSLFWYQQALGQGPEFLTYFQNEAQLDKSGLPSDRFFAERPEGSVSTLKIQRTQQEDSAVYLCASSPGRAYGYTFGSGTRLTVV.